This T cell receptor beta chain stems from a study of blood T cell repertoires in COVID-19. Study at large: The United States, Italy and Spain provided the acute and convalescent COVID-19 samples. PBMCs, B-cell-depleted T cells, or T cells provided the cDNA or gDNA that made up the material.

Original handling: Amplified reference gene primers provided the basis for estimating nucleated cell counts. This table comes from immunoSEQ multiplex PCR, and its TCRdb copy is limited to in-frame clones, with some not included. That table gives V, J and clone size, and the DNA gave D and trimming. The profile covers roughly 60,000 clones, with 88% appearing a single time and 7.5% to 8.5% taken by the ten largest. The table lists this clone with a few counts. CDR3 size: 18 residues. CDR1 MGHDK and CDR2 SYGVNS come from the germline V gene. Trimming took 3 bases from V and 1 from J; bases not matched to a gene: 9.

Sequenced: peripheral blood. This chain connects TRBV25-1 to TRBJ2-1; 10 bases map to TRBD2. This receptor was identified in a man in his fifties or sixties with active COVID-19. The DNA for the CDR3 is TGTGCCAGCAGTGACTGGGTAGCGGGAGGATCGTCCTACAATGAGCAGTTCTTC. Residues: CASSDWVAGGSSYNEQFF.